This entry lists 27 T cell receptor beta chains sequenced from one sample in a study of cytomegalovirus exposure and HLA in healthy donors. Both 60 Vbeta primers and 13 Jbeta primers went into the PCR. Measured with immunoSEQ multiplex PCR; TCRdb has only the in-frame clones, and not every one. The sample lists about 240,000 clones, 82% seen once, with 5% to 6.5% in the top ten. The specimen sequenced was PBMCs. The receptors stem from a woman between 40 and 50 years old in good health and CMV-seropositive.

The chain combines TRBV12-5 with TRBJ2-3; TRBD2 matches at 7 bases. J lost 7 bases, V lost 6 bases, and 16 bases had no gene match. Looked up from germline, CDR1 is LGHNT and CDR2 is FRNRAP. The CDR3 sequence is 16 residues long. DNA for the CDR3: TGTGCTAGTGGCCGGCCCCAGGCGGGAGTGCCAAATACGCAGTATTTT. Protein sequence: CASGRPQAGVPNTQYF.

The V and J genes are TRBV4-1 and TRBJ1-1; tentative D call: TRBD1 (5 bases). Germline V gives CDR1 MGHRA, CDR2 YSYEKL. The CDR3 consists of 16 residues. Trimming left V 1 base short and J 1 base short, with 13 bases between. Here the CDR3 reads CASSQGGYVRNTEAFF. Written as DNA, the CDR3 is TGCGCCAGCAGCCAAGGGGGCTATGTACGGAACACTGAAGCTTTCTTT.

The rearrangement links TRBV11-2 to TRBJ1-5; 9 bases line up with TRBD1. Germline assignment: CDR1 SGHAT and CDR2 FQNNGV. The V segment lost 5 bases and the J segment 7 bases; nucleotides outside the gene matches: 3. This CDR3 is built from 13 residues. CDR3 nucleotide sequence: TGTGCCAGCAGCAGGACAGGGGACCAGCCCCAGCATTTT. As protein: CASSRTGDQPQHF. The complete variable domain, with remaining parts taken from reference TRBV11-2 and TRBJ1-5, reads EAGVAQSPRYKIIEKRQSVAFWCNPISGHATLYWYQQILGQGPKLLIQFQNNGVVDDSQLPKDRFSAERLKGVDSTLKIQPAKLEDSAVYLCASSRTGDQPQHFGDGTRLSIL.

The table lists this clone with a count of one. The V call is TRBV5-1, the J call TRBJ1-6; TRBD1 matches 8 bases. CDR3 size: 16 residues. Trimming took 0 bases from V and 10 from J; bases not matched to a gene: 9. Looked up from germline, CDR1 is SGHRS and CDR2 is YFSETQ. The CDR3 is CASSLGGQEKGSPLHF. CDR3 DNA sequence: TGCGCCAGCAGCTTGGGGGGACAGGAAAAAGGGTCACCCCTCCACTTT.

This chain uses TRBV6-4 with TRBJ1-1, with a possible D match to TRBD1 (6 bases). The V and J ends lost 4 bases and 1 base respectively, with 7 bases between them. The CDR3 consists of 13 residues. Germline CDR1 reads MRHNA; CDR2 reads SNTAGT. CDR3 sequence reads: CASSGTANTEAFF. CDR3 in DNA: TGTGCCAGCAGTGGGACAGCGAACACTGAAGCTTTCTTT.

The chain combines TRBV11-3 with TRBJ2-1, with D uncertain. The V end lost 5 bases, the J end lost 7 bases, and 12 bases lay between the germline ends. The CDR3 sequence is 13 residues long. CDR1 and CDR2 from the germline V gene are SGHNT and YENEEA. The CDR3, as DNA: TGTGCCAGCAGCCCGCAGGCTTCAAATGAGCAGTTCTTC. Its translation is CASSPQASNEQFF.

This chain links TRBV7-9 with TRBJ1-2; no reliable D call. The germline CDR1 and CDR2 sequences are SEHNR and FQNEAQ (reference sequence). The CDR3 is made up of 16 amino acids. V was cut by 5 bases and J by 6 bases, with 22 bases left in between. The CDR3 DNA is TGTGCCAGCAGCCCCGACCCCCTGTCAAGGACTCATGGCTACACCTTC. This encodes CASSPDPLSRTHGYTF.

The chain uses TRBV7-9 and TRBJ2-1, with 9 positions matching TRBD2. CDR3 length: 17 residues. CDR1 and CDR2 (germline): SEHNR, FQNEAQ (reference sequence). Trimming cost V 3 bases and J 5 bases; bases outside gene matches: 11. CDR3 sequence reads: CASSFVTASGEHNEQFF. The CDR3 DNA is TGTGCCAGCAGCTTTGTTACTGCTAGCGGGGAGCACAATGAGCAGTTCTTC.

This chain joins TRBV30 and TRBJ2-1, with a possible D match to TRBD1 (7 bases). From germline, CDR1 is GTSNPN and CDR2 SVGIG (reference sequence). The CDR3 is made up of 14 amino acids. The V end was cut by 0 bases, the J end by 10 bases, with 16 bases between. The CDR3 protein is CAWSVLKGAGEQFF. The DNA for the CDR3 is TGTGCCTGGAGTGTACTAAAGGGGGCGGGGGAGCAGTTCTTC.

The chain carries TRBV25-1 and TRBJ2-3, with D perhaps matching TRBD2 (7 bases). CDR1 is MGHDK, CDR2 SYGVNS, per germline. The CDR3 spans 16 residues. Trimming took 1 base from V and 3 from J, leaving 14 bases between them. CDR3 amino acids: CASSELGGGGTDTQYF. In DNA, the CDR3 is TGTGCCAGCAGTGAATTGGGAGGGGGAGGGACAGATACGCAGTATTTT.

The rearrangement links TRBV5-1 to TRBJ2-1, with 9 nucleotides matching TRBD1. V lost 7 bases, J lost 6 bases, and 5 bases stayed unmatched. Germline V gives CDR1 SGHRS, CDR2 YFSETQ. The CDR3 covers 13 residues. The CDR3 DNA reads as TGCGCCAGCTCCGGGACAGGGTTCAATGAGCAGTTCTTC. Protein product: CASSGTGFNEQFF.

About this clone itself: One end of the junction is discordant with germline, which a read error may explain. The chain recombines TRBV7-9 with TRBJ2-5, with no clear D. The CDR3 spans 13 residues. Germline V gene lookup returns CDR1 SEHNR and CDR2 FQNEAQ (reference sequence). CDR3 nucleotides: TGTTCCAGCAGCTTTCCGGGTCGGGAGACCCAGTACTTC. Amino acids: CSSSFPGRETQYF.

The gene calls are TRBV10-2 and TRBJ2-7; the match to TRBD1 covers 11 bases. The ends lost 7 bases at V and 2 bases at J; junction bases unmatched: 10. The CDR3 runs 16 residues. Germline V CDR1 and CDR2: WSHSY, SAAADI. CDR3 in DNA: TGCGCCAGCACCTCGACCGGGACAGGGGGTGCCTACGAGCAGTACTTC. Amino acids: CASTSTGTGGAYEQYF.

The chain recombines TRBV29-1 with TRBJ2-7; possibly TRBD1 for D (6 bases). Per the germline V gene, CDR1 is SQVTM and CDR2 is ANQGSEA. This CDR3 comprises 14 residues. The ends were cut back, 7 bases at V and 6 bases at J, with 22 bases in the middle. CDR3 in amino acids: CSAQQGMGSVEQYF. CDR3 coding DNA: TGCAGCGCCCAACAGGGCATGGGGTCAGTCGAGCAGTACTTC.

The chain couples TRBV28 to TRBJ1-1, with TRBD1 matching 7 bases. V was clipped by 8 bases and J by 7 bases; unmatched bases: 4. This CDR3 has 11 residues. Germline V CDR1 and CDR2: MDHEN, SYDVKM. CDR3 in DNA: TGTGCCAGCCAGACAGGGAATGAAGCTTTCTTT. Its translation: CASQTGNEAFF.

The V and J genes are TRBV5-4 and TRBJ2-3; TRBD2 is a possible D gene (5 bases). V was cut by 5 bases and J by 4 bases, with 14 bases left in between. The CDR3 is made up of 14 amino acids. Germline values: CDR1 SGHNT, CDR2 YYREEE (reference sequence). In DNA, the CDR3 is TGTGCCAGCAGTTCAACTAGTTTTCCAGATACGCAGTATTTT. Its protein product is CASSSTSFPDTQYF.

The V gene is TRBV4-3, the J gene TRBJ2-7; 9 nucleotides match TRBD2. The junction had 11 bases not matched to a gene; V was cut back by 4 bases and J by 7 bases. Germline CDR1 is LGHNA and CDR2 is YSLEER. This CDR3 region has 15 residues. The CDR3 nucleotides are TGCGCCAGCAGCCGAATACTAGCGGGTGTGGAAGAGCAGTACTTC. This sequence encodes CASSRILAGVEEQYF.

The chain is built from TRBV19 and TRBJ1-1; D is undetermined. Per the germline V gene, CDR1 is LNHDA and CDR2 is SQIVND (reference sequence). The CDR3 runs 12 residues. V shed 7 bases and J shed 5 bases, with 11 bases lying between them. CDR3 coding DNA: TGTGCCAGTAAGTTCGGGGTTACTGAAGCTTTCTTT. It codes for CASKFGVTEAFF.

The genes are TRBV2 and TRBJ2-5; no clear D gene. CDR1 and CDR2 (germline): SNHLY, FYNNEI. Trimming removed 3 bases from V and 5 bases from J, with 10 bases in between. There are 13 residues in the CDR3. CDR3 coding DNA: TGTGCCAGCAGTGAGGGCGAGTGGGAGACCCAGTACTTC. Translation: CASSEGEWETQYF.

The chain combines TRBV23-1 with TRBJ1-3, with D possibly being TRBD1 (6 bases). TRBV23-1 is an ORF, and what it does is uncertain. The germline V and J ends were trimmed by 1 base and 0 bases, with 13 bases remaining between them. CDR3 size: 17 residues. In DNA, the CDR3 is TGCGCCAGCAGTCAATGGGCAGGGGCCAACTCTGGAAACACCATATATTTT. Protein product: CASSQWAGANSGNTIYF.

This clone was recorded only once. The V and J genes are TRBV11-2 and TRBJ2-1, with TRBD2 identical over 9 bases. With 1 base clipped from V and 1 base from J, the junction kept 8 bases outside the gene matches. Germline assignment: CDR1 SGHAT and CDR2 FQNNGV. The CDR3 consists of 18 residues. Here the CDR3 DNA reads TGTGCCAGCAGCTTAGTCCCCCCGGGACTAGCTTCCTACAATGAGCAGTTCTTC. As protein: CASSLVPPGLASYNEQFF.

The rearrangement links TRBV5-6 to TRBJ2-3, with D possibly being TRBD2 (5 bases). The germline CDR1 and CDR2 sequences are SGHDT and YYEEEE. CDR3 length equals 15 residues. Trimming removed 4 bases at V and 4 bases at J, with 16 bases between. CDR3 nucleotide sequence: TGTGCCAGCAGCCTATGGACTTTTGGTGCAGATACGCAGTATTTT. Its translation is CASSLWTFGADTQYF.

The chain combines TRBV4-3 with TRBJ2-7; D call uncertain. The CDR3 length is 13 residues. The germline V and J ends were trimmed by 0 bases and 3 bases, with 6 bases remaining between them. The germline gives CDR1 LGHNA, CDR2 YSLEER. The CDR3 here is CASSQETGYEQYF. CDR3 nucleotides: TGCGCCAGCAGCCAAGAGACGGGCTACGAGCAGTACTTC.

This sequence joins TRBV18 and TRBJ1-5; possibly TRBD1 for D (6 bases). With 2 bases removed from V and 5 bases from J, the gap between germline ends came to 19 bases. The CDR3 is 17 amino acids. Per the germline V gene, CDR1 is KGHSH and CDR2 is LQKENI. CDR3 DNA: TGTGCCAGCTCACCAGGACAGAGTACAGGCAACCATCAGCCCCAGCATTTT. This sequence encodes CASSPGQSTGNHQPQHF. The full variable domain, its missing parts supplied by reference TRBV18 and TRBJ1-5, is NAGVMQNPRHLVRRRGQEARLRCSPMKGHSHVYWYRQLPEEGLKFMVYLQKENIIDESGMPKERFSAEFPKEGPSILRIQQVVRGDSAAYFCASSPGQSTGNHQPQHFGDGTRLSIL.

The V gene is TRBV6-5, the J gene TRBJ2-2; D remains ambiguous. This CDR3 contains 13 residues. Germline CDR1 MNHEY, CDR2 SVGAGI. V dropped 6 bases and J dropped 6 bases, with 11 bases sitting between them. The CDR3 region is CASSQSRSGELFF. The CDR3 bases are TGTGCCAGCAGCCAAAGCCGTTCCGGGGAGCTGTTTTTT.

About this clone itself: Other nucleotide sequences from this sample produce the same CDR3. The chain has TRBV7-2 and TRBJ2-2, with a weak D call TRBD2 (5 bases). In germline, CDR1 is SGHTA, CDR2 FQGNSA. The length of the CDR3 is 14 residues. Trimming left V 7 bases short and J 2 bases short, with 11 bases between. The CDR3, as DNA: TGTGCCAGCACTTCTAGCTTCAACACCGGGGAGCTGTTTTTT. Protein: CASTSSFNTGELFF. Complete variable domain (other parts from reference TRBV7-2 and TRBJ2-2): GAGVSQSPSNKVTEKGKDVELRCDPISGHTALYWYRQSLGQGLEFLIYFQGNSAPDKSGLPSDRFSAERTGGSVSTLTIQRTQQEDSAVYLCASTSSFNTGELFFGEGSRLTVL.

The J gene is TRBJ1-1, the V gene TRBV30, with 7 positions matching TRBD1. V lost 3 bases, J lost 0 bases, and 7 bases stayed unmatched. Germline CDR1 is GTSNPN and CDR2 is SVGIG (reference sequence). CDR3 size: 15 residues. CDR3 loop: CAWRVVDRMNTEAFF. DNA for the CDR3: TGTGCCTGGAGGGTCGTGGACAGGATGAACACTGAAGCTTTCTTT. Complete variable domain (other parts from reference TRBV30 and TRBJ1-1): SQTIHQWPATLVQPVGSPLSLECTVEGTSNPNLYWYRQAAGRGLQLLFYSVGIGQISSEVPQNLSASRPQDRQFILSSKKLLLSDSGFYLCAWRVVDRMNTEAFFGQGTRLTVV.